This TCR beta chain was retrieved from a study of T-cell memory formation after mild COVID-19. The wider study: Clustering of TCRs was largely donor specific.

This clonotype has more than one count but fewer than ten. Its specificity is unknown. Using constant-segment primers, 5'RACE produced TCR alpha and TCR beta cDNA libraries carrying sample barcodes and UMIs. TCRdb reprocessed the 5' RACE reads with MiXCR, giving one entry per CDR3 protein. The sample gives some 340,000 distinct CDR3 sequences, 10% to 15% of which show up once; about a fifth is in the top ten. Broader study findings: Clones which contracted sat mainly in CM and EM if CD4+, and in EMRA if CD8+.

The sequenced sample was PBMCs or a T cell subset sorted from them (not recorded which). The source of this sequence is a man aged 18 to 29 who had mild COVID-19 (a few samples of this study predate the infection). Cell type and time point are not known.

CDR3 protein: CASSQDFGQGRGGYTF. The CDR3 DNA reads as TGCGCCAGCAGCCAAGATTTTGGACAGGGTAGGGGTGGCTACACCTTC. This rearrangement joins TRBV4-3 to TRBJ1-2; TRBD1 matches at 8 bases. This CDR3 contains 16 residues. Trimming at V came to 0 bases and at J to 7 bases, leaving 10 bases not matched to a gene. The germline gives CDR1 LGHNA, CDR2 YSLEER.